These T cell receptor beta chains were read from a single sample in a study of T cell repertoires in cytomegalovirus infection. MiXCR, applied by TCRdb to the reads, yields one record per CDR3 protein. The sample lists some 160,000 distinct CDR3 sequences; 17% were seen once. The sample was CD8+ T cells from PBMCs. The origin of the receptors is a human donor in good health (CMV status not recorded). Some clones in this sample may be carry-over from other donors' samples. Both conserved end residues are part of each CDR3. Fields, in order: CDR3 length, J gene, clone size, V gene, D gene, CDR3 protein, CDR3 DNA. A D gene is named only where the DNA matches it firmly. Expanded clones are given a class, and other clones once, few, many or no size at all.

len: 18
j_gene: TRBJ2-1
abundance: few
v_gene: TRBV6-1
d_gene: TRBD2
CDR3aa: CASSELLAGASSYNEQFF
CDR3nt: TGTGCCAGCAGTGAACTACTAGCGGGAGCGAGCTCCTACAATGAGCAGTTCTTC

len: 14
j_gene: TRBJ1-5
abundance: NA
v_gene: TRBV6-2/TRBV6-3
d_gene: NA
CDR3aa: CASSRAPSNQPQHF
CDR3nt: TGTGCCAGCAGCCGGGCCCCCTCGAATCAGCCCCAGCATTTT

len: 16
j_gene: TRBJ1-5
abundance: NA
v_gene: TRBV28
d_gene: NA
CDR3aa: CASSPAIRDTNQPQHF
CDR3nt: TGTGCCAGCAGCCCGGCCATCCGGGACACCAATCAGCCCCAGCATTTT

len: 13
j_gene: TRBJ2-7
abundance: few
v_gene: TRBV6-2/TRBV6-3
d_gene: NA
CDR3aa: CASSSSHLYEQYF
CDR3nt: TGTGCCAGCAGTTCGTCCCACCTATACGAGCAGTACTTC

len: 14
j_gene: TRBJ1-2
abundance: few
v_gene: TRBV7-9
d_gene: NA
CDR3aa: CASSLTGLGDGYTF
CDR3nt: TGTGCCAGCAGCTTGACAGGCCTCGGGGATGGCTACACCTTC

len: 16
j_gene: TRBJ2-2
abundance: many
v_gene: TRBV29-1
d_gene: NA
CDR3aa: CSVERGVGLDTGELFF
CDR3nt: TGCAGCGTTGAGAGGGGAGTGGGTTTGGACACCGGGGAGCTGTTTTTT

len: 18
j_gene: TRBJ2-4
abundance: few
v_gene: TRBV7-9
d_gene: NA
CDR3aa: CASSLDSAGLLAKNIQYF
CDR3nt: TGTGCCAGCAGCTTAGATTCGGCAGGCTTACTAGCCAAAAACATTCAGTACTTC

len: 13
j_gene: TRBJ1-6
abundance: few
v_gene: TRBV7-2
d_gene: NA
CDR3aa: CASSTETPRALHF
CDR3nt: TGTGCCAGCAGCACAGAGACACCCCGAGCCCTCCACTTT

len: 15
j_gene: TRBJ2-7
abundance: few
v_gene: TRBV15
d_gene: TRBD1
CDR3aa: CATSRDRGPPYEQYF
CDR3nt: TGTGCCACCAGCAGAGACAGGGGGCCCCCCTACGAGCAGTACTTC

len: 16
j_gene: TRBJ2-7
abundance: many
v_gene: TRBV6-1
d_gene: NA
CDR3aa: CASRPSLLAADYEQYF
CDR3nt: TGTGCCAGCAGACCCTCGCTACTAGCCGCCGACTACGAGCAGTACTTC

len: 14
j_gene: TRBJ1-1
abundance: few
v_gene: TRBV28
d_gene: NA
CDR3aa: CASGLAGSFTEAFF
CDR3nt: TGTGCCAGCGGCCTAGCGGGGTCTTTCACTGAAGCTTTCTTT

len: 13
j_gene: TRBJ2-5
abundance: few
v_gene: TRBV29-1
d_gene: NA
CDR3aa: CSVEVLGEETQYF
CDR3nt: TGCAGCGTTGAAGTCCTAGGGGAAGAGACCCAGTACTTC

len: 16
j_gene: TRBJ2-5
abundance: once
v_gene: TRBV11-2
d_gene: NA
CDR3aa: CASSLGNGFNQETQYF
CDR3nt: TGTGCCAGCAGCTTAGGGAATGGTTTTAACCAAGAGACCCAGTACTTC

len: 13
j_gene: TRBJ1-6
abundance: few
v_gene: TRBV6-2/TRBV6-3
d_gene: NA
CDR3aa: CASTGGSSSPLHF
CDR3nt: TGTGCCAGTACCGGGGGCTCAAGTTCACCCCTCCACTTT

len: 12
j_gene: TRBJ1-1
abundance: NA
v_gene: TRBV7-8
d_gene: NA
CDR3aa: CASSTTIRGAFF
CDR3nt: TGTGCCAGCAGCACGACTATTAGGGGAGCTTTCTTT

len: 18
j_gene: TRBJ2-1
abundance: NA
v_gene: TRBV7-9
d_gene: NA
CDR3aa: CASSLVLAHRVSYNEQFF
CDR3nt: TGTGCCAGCAGCTTAGTTCTAGCGCACCGAGTTTCCTACAATGAGCAGTTCTTC

len: 13
j_gene: TRBJ1-2
abundance: NA
v_gene: TRBV20-1
d_gene: TRBD1
CDR3aa: CSAADREWGGYTF
CDR3nt: TGCAGTGCTGCGGACAGGGAATGGGGTGGCTACACCTTC

len: 15
j_gene: TRBJ2-7
abundance: NA
v_gene: TRBV7-6
d_gene: TRBD2
CDR3aa: CASSEGLAGEPEQYF
CDR3nt: TGTGCCAGCAGCGAGGGACTAGCGGGAGAACCCGAGCAGTACTTC

len: 18
j_gene: TRBJ2-6
abundance: few
v_gene: TRBV12-3/TRBV12-4
d_gene: NA
CDR3aa: CASSASGLGGLRANVLTF
CDR3nt: TGTGCCAGCAGTGCCAGCGGCCTAGGCGGCCTAAGGGCCAACGTCCTGACTTTC

len: 13
j_gene: TRBJ1-1
abundance: few
v_gene: TRBV7-2
d_gene: NA
CDR3aa: CASRLPGNTEAFF
CDR3nt: TGTGCCAGCAGACTGCCGGGAAACACTGAAGCTTTCTTT

len: 19
j_gene: TRBJ2-3
abundance: NA
v_gene: TRBV7-6
d_gene: TRBD1
CDR3aa: CASSLRASPGQGSTDTQYF
CDR3nt: TGTGCCAGCAGCTTAAGGGCCTCTCCGGGACAGGGCAGCACAGATACGCAGTATTTT

len: 15
j_gene: TRBJ2-7
abundance: many
v_gene: TRBV7-8
d_gene: TRBD2
CDR3aa: CASSLGGGGNYEQYF
CDR3nt: TGTGCCAGCAGCTTAGGGGGGGGGGGAAATTACGAGCAGTACTTC

len: 12
j_gene: TRBJ1-2
abundance: few
v_gene: TRBV29-1
d_gene: NA
CDR3aa: CSVEFTGYGYTF
CDR3nt: TGCAGCGTTGAATTTACCGGCTATGGCTACACCTTC

len: 14
j_gene: TRBJ2-1
abundance: few
v_gene: TRBV25-1
d_gene: TRBD2
CDR3aa: CASKSGGVYNEQFF
CDR3nt: TGTGCCAGCAAAAGCGGGGGGGTGTACAATGAGCAGTTCTTC

len: 16
j_gene: TRBJ2-1
abundance: NA
v_gene: TRBV7-9
d_gene: TRBD2
CDR3aa: CASSLAGLAGYNEQFF
CDR3nt: TGTGCCAGCAGCTTAGCGGGACTAGCGGGGTACAATGAGCAGTTCTTC